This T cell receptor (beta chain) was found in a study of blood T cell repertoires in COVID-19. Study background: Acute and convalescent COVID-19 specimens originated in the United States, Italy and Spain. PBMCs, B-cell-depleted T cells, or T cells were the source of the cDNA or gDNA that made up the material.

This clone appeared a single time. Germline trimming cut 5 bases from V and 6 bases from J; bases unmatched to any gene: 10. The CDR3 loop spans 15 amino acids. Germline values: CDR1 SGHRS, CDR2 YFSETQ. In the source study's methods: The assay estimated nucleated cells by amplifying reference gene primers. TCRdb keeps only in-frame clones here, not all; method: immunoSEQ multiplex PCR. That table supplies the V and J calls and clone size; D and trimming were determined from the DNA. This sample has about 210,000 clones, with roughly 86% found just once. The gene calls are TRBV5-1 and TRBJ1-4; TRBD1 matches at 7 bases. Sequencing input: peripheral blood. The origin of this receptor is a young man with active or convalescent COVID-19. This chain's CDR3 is CASRLQGRGDEKLFF. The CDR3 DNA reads TGCGCCAGCAGGTTACAGGGGAGAGGGGATGAAAAACTGTTTTTT.